In its sample, the clone carrying this TCR beta chain was seen many times. Germline CDR1 reads LNHNV; CDR2 reads YYDKDF (reference sequence). The CDR3 contains 14 residues. Trimming cost V 1 base and J 2 bases, with 7 bases left between them. This entry comes from a study of T cells in Graves' hyperthyroidism and ophthalmopathy. RNA transcripts served as the template for amplifying TCR beta CDR3 regions. Primed by the HTBI set, a first-round RT-PCR was run on the TCR CDR3. TCRdb redid the calling of the multiplex PCR reads with MiXCR, one entry per CDR3 protein. The sample holds approximately 400,000 distinct CDR3 sequences; 15% to 18% are singletons and the top ten take around 30%.

The sequence was obtained from a woman between 18 and 29 years old with Graves' hyperthyroidism that later progressed to Graves' ophthalmopathy. This chain links TRBV15 with TRBJ2-3, with D unresolved. The sequenced sample consisted of blood. This chain's CDR3 is CATSRVKPTDTQYF. CDR3 nucleotides: TGTGCCACCAGCAGAGTAAAGCCCACAGATACGCAGTATTTT.